This TCR beta chain was recovered during a study of shared clonotypes between healthy human individuals. Assay used: immunoSEQ multiplex PCR; TCRdb lists only in-frame clones, some missing. Among roughly 520,000 clones listed, around 95% were seen once. The CDR3 sequence is 14 residues long. The germline V gene encodes CDR1 SEHNR and CDR2 FQNEAQ (reference sequence). V dropped 5 bases and J dropped 5; count of bases not matched to a gene: 7. This clonotype was obtained from a young woman in good health. Sequencing input: naive CD4+ T cells sorted from blood. Described subset: CD45RA+ positively selected. The chain links TRBV7-9 to TRBJ1-1, with TRBD1 matching 8 bases. The CDR3 DNA is TGTGCCAGCAGCAAGAATGACAGGGGAACTGAAGCTTTCTTT. Its translation: CASSKNDRGTEAFF.